The rows below give T cell receptor beta chains drawn from one sample of a study of cytomegalovirus exposure and HLA in healthy donors. Assay used: immunoSEQ multiplex PCR; TCRdb lists only in-frame clones, some missing. The table has some 200,000 clones, approximately 78% seen once. What was sequenced was PBMCs. The receptor set was obtained from a woman aged 50 to 65 in good health and CMV-seropositive. Both conserved end residues are part of each CDR3. Not all rows give a size; the values are once, few, many and, for expanded clones, a class.

clone_size | j_call | v_call | cdr3_aa
once | TRBJ2-2 | TRBV7-6 | CASSRTGDTGELFF
NA | TRBJ2-7 | TRBV5-6 | CASSLAPSSYEQYF
NA | TRBJ2-3 | TRBV11-2 | CASSLGGGGNTQYF
NA | TRBJ2-5 | TRBV7-2 | CASTTRGGGGTETQYF
NA | TRBJ2-7 | TRBV19 | CASSMGQGSSYEQYF
NA | TRBJ2-2 | TRBV5-1 | CASSLASDSLNTGELFF
NA | TRBJ2-1 | TRBV6-1 | CASSARQGADEQFF
NA | TRBJ2-3 | TRBV11-2 | CASSLDLGLITDTQYF
NA | TRBJ1-6 | TRBV7-9 | CASSGRDKSSYNSPLHF
few | TRBJ1-5 | TRBV10-3 | CAISESQNQPQHF
NA | TRBJ2-3 | TRBV10-3 | CAISNSARTDTQYF
NA | TRBJ2-5 | TRBV5-4 | CASSLRTGQETQYF
NA | TRBJ1-2 | TRBV5-5 | CASSWDRSSPLGYTF
few | TRBJ2-2 | TRBV5-5 | CASSLRLASLGTGELFF
few | TRBJ1-4 | TRBV2 | CASCEWTNEKLFF
few | TRBJ2-7 | TRBV2 | CASGGQGAYEQYF
few | TRBJ1-6 | TRBV28 | CASSSPLDRSSYNSPLHF
once | TRBJ2-5 | TRBV2 | CASSTTGGNQETQYF
few | TRBJ2-7 | TRBV20-1 | CSADGLNEQYF
NA | TRBJ2-1 | TRBV19 | CASTRTDYNEQFF
NA | TRBJ2-7 | TRBV10-3 | CAISPGGWEQYF
NA | TRBJ2-5 | TRBV5-1 | CASSLGTEIQETQYF
NA | TRBJ2-7 | TRBV18 | CASSPAGSNYEQYF
NA | TRBJ2-1 | TRBV28 | CASKETGVKGIYNEQFF
NA | TRBJ1-2 | TRBV28 | CASRQQDNYGYTF
NA | TRBJ1-1 | TRBV9 | CASSLITGIRTEAFF
NA | TRBJ1-1 | TRBV6-6 | CASSPDTEAFF
NA | TRBJ2-7 | TRBV6-5 | CASRRTGAYEQYF
NA | TRBJ2-7 | TRBV2 | CASKLRTGSREQYF
NA | TRBJ2-3 | TRBV28 | CANITPGTPVGPDTQYF
NA | TRBJ1-1 | TRBV15 | CATSALMNTEAFF
NA | TRBJ1-1 | TRBV18 | CASSPEEGTEAFF
NA | TRBJ2-4 | TRBV5-5 | CASSRGLAGSRESIQYF
NA | TRBJ1-3 | TRBV6-6 | CASTAGFSGNTIYF
NA | TRBJ1-2 | TRBV19 | CASSLTGTGVYGYTF
NA | TRBJ2-5 | TRBV4-1 | CASSHPTEALETQYF
NA | TRBJ2-5 | TRBV5-6 | CASRGTSGRGIETQYF
NA | TRBJ1-1 | TRBV5-1 | CASSLVSDSRDRTEAFF
NA | TRBJ1-2 | TRBV7-9 | CSSSISGPWGRGGYTF
NA | TRBJ1-6 | TRBV27 | CASSIGTVRHNSPLHF
NA | TRBJ2-7 | TRBV10-3 | CAIRERDRGHEQYF
NA | TRBJ1-2 | TRBV6-1 | CASSEERLSYGYTF
NA | TRBJ2-3 | TRBV6-5 | CASKWGVSTDTQYF
few | TRBJ2-3 | TRBV7-2 | CASSLSGGGQDTQYF
NA | TRBJ2-1 | TRBV7-9 | CASSRTSGRDEQFF
NA | TRBJ2-3 | TRBV19 | CASSMSTDTQYF
NA | TRBJ2-7 | TRBV2 | CASNNPGLAGALSEQYF
NA | TRBJ1-5 | TRBV19 | CASSRWGLREQPQHF
NA | TRBJ2-2 | TRBV5-1 | CASSLGGTRSGELFF
NA | TRBJ1-6 | TRBV5-1 | CASSLAGEKASPLHF
NA | TRBJ2-1 | TRBV5-5 | CASSLGTPQLASNEQFF
NA | TRBJ1-6 | TRBV28 | CASSLSGRARNSPLHF